This entry is about one T cell receptor beta chain. Its target is not known. This entry comes from a study of a mutant IDH1 vaccine in newly diagnosed glioma. Study-wide background: Radiotherapy alone preceded vaccination by 4-6 weeks; alternatively, vaccination started with temozolomide cycles.

Time point here: week 35, safety follow-up. Every vaccination contained 300 ug of the mutant IDH1 20-mer peptide and was paired with topical imiquimod. Diagnosis in the donors showed new WHO grade 3 or 4 astrocytomas that were IDH1-mutant and ATRX-lost. The table came from immunoSEQ multiplex PCR; TCRdb's copy has only in-frame clones and leaves some out. In the table there are around 44,000 clones, around 85% of which are singletons. With 0 bases clipped from V and 7 bases from J, the junction kept 8 bases outside the gene matches. CDR3 length equals 16 residues. Germline values: CDR1 MNHEY, CDR2 SMNVEV (reference sequence).

The TCR was taken from a man aged 40-49 years with glioma. The sequencing here drew on PBMCs, taken from a glioma patient whose treatment included an IDH1 peptide vaccine. The chain links TRBV27 to TRBJ1-4, with 7 bases that match TRBD1. The CDR3 DNA reads as TGTGCCAGCAGTTTATCGCGGACAGGCAGCCGTGAAAAACTGTTTTTT. Its protein product is CASSLSRTGSREKLFF. Complete variable domain (other parts from reference TRBV27 and TRBJ1-4): EAQVTQNPRYLITVTGKKLTVTCSQNMNHEYMSWYRQDPGLGLRQIYYSMNVEVTDKGDVPEGYKVSRKEKRNFPLILESPSPNQTSLYFCASSLSRTGSREKLFFGSGTQLSVL.